The rows below give T cell receptor beta chains drawn from one sample of a study of T cells in Graves' hyperthyroidism and ophthalmopathy. TCRdb ran MiXCR on the multiplex PCR reads and lists one entry per CDR3 protein. The data contain a few hundred thousand distinct CDR3 sequences, more than 13% of them seen just once; the ten biggest clones take up about 31%. The sample comprised blood. These receptors were collected from a woman in her twenties or thirties with Graves' hyperthyroidism. CDR3s include the opening cysteine and the closing phenylalanine or tryptophan. For some rows the clone size is stated as once, few or many, or as a class when expanded; others skip it.

j_gene: TRBJ2-7
v_gene: TRBV7-9
abundance: few
CDR3aa: CASSFSPGGEQYF

j_gene: TRBJ2-7
v_gene: TRBV7-9
abundance: once
CDR3aa: CASSSEDRGAYEQYF

j_gene: TRBJ1-1
v_gene: TRBV14
abundance: .
CDR3aa: CASSQGALGAEAFF

j_gene: TRBJ2-2
v_gene: TRBV20-1
abundance: .
CDR3aa: CSAIQGSGRAVGELFF

j_gene: TRBJ1-1
v_gene: TRBV28
abundance: many
CDR3aa: CASQSGGVLDEAFF

j_gene: TRBJ1-2
v_gene: TRBV11-2
abundance: .
CDR3aa: CASSPITGTEANYGYTF

j_gene: TRBJ2-2
v_gene: TRBV12-3/TRBV12-4
abundance: .
CDR3aa: CASSSLRGKNTGELFF

j_gene: TRBJ1-5
v_gene: TRBV7-8
abundance: many
CDR3aa: CASSLVGVQPQHF

j_gene: TRBJ2-4
v_gene: TRBV2
abundance: few
CDR3aa: CASSGDRIAKNIQYF

j_gene: TRBJ2-5
v_gene: TRBV11-2
abundance: many
CDR3aa: CASSLVAGETQYF

j_gene: TRBJ2-1
v_gene: TRBV18
abundance: many
CDR3aa: CASSPTSIGSNEQFF

j_gene: TRBJ2-3
v_gene: TRBV11-2
abundance: few
CDR3aa: CASSFTSGISTDTQYF

j_gene: TRBJ2-4
v_gene: TRBV5-1
abundance: .
CDR3aa: CASSLEGGRSNIQYF

j_gene: TRBJ2-3
v_gene: TRBV11-2
abundance: .
CDR3aa: CASSQEYIGRPNTQYF

j_gene: TRBJ2-3
v_gene: TRBV4-2
abundance: few
CDR3aa: CASSQPPSADTQYF

j_gene: TRBJ1-3
v_gene: TRBV6-1
abundance: .
CDR3aa: CASSEHRASGNTIYF

j_gene: TRBJ2-5
v_gene: TRBV11-2
abundance: many
CDR3aa: CASSSLAGGLQETQYF

j_gene: TRBJ2-2
v_gene: TRBV15
abundance: .
CDR3aa: CATLPGKGTHTGELFF

j_gene: TRBJ1-1
v_gene: TRBV6-1
abundance: many
CDR3aa: CASSEVVLTEAFF

j_gene: TRBJ2-1
v_gene: TRBV10-3
abundance: .
CDR3aa: CATRLAAYNEQFF

j_gene: TRBJ2-7
v_gene: TRBV5-1
abundance: many
CDR3aa: CASSTQGFNEQYF

j_gene: TRBJ2-1
v_gene: TRBV12-3/TRBV12-4
abundance: many
CDR3aa: CASSLEASGRGEQFF

j_gene: TRBJ2-5
v_gene: TRBV5-6
abundance: .
CDR3aa: CASSLPSGETQYF

j_gene: TRBJ2-1
v_gene: TRBV29-1
abundance: .
CDR3aa: CSVDSQRVYNEQFF

j_gene: TRBJ2-7
v_gene: TRBV5-1
abundance: .
CDR3aa: CASSLAPLAGGFYEQYF

j_gene: TRBJ2-5
v_gene: TRBV12-3/TRBV12-4
abundance: many
CDR3aa: CASSLQGAASETQYF

j_gene: TRBJ1-5
v_gene: TRBV12-3/TRBV12-4
abundance: many
CDR3aa: CASSLGDTSNQPQHF

j_gene: TRBJ1-3
v_gene: TRBV3-1
abundance: few
CDR3aa: CASSQYGTIGNTIYF

j_gene: TRBJ1-3
v_gene: TRBV18
abundance: few
CDR3aa: CASSPQDPGNTIYF

j_gene: TRBJ1-1
v_gene: TRBV9
abundance: .
CDR3aa: CASSVGRGGDTEAFF

j_gene: TRBJ2-1
v_gene: TRBV4-1
abundance: .
CDR3aa: CASSQDGGSGRYNEQFF

j_gene: TRBJ2-2
v_gene: TRBV5-1
abundance: few
CDR3aa: CASSLDGGELFF

j_gene: TRBJ1-6
v_gene: TRBV10-3
abundance: .
CDR3aa: CAISDGQGYNSPLHF

j_gene: TRBJ1-5
v_gene: TRBV19
abundance: few
CDR3aa: CASSMVGNQPQHF

j_gene: TRBJ2-2
v_gene: TRBV5-1
abundance: many
CDR3aa: CASSFGLAGGSNTGELFF

j_gene: TRBJ2-1
v_gene: TRBV4-1
abundance: few
CDR3aa: CASSHGEDRGGNNEQFF

j_gene: TRBJ1-1
v_gene: TRBV11-2
abundance: many
CDR3aa: CASSPRIGGDTEAFF

j_gene: TRBJ1-6
v_gene: TRBV3-1
abundance: many
CDR3aa: CASSQRRTGRLNSPLHF

j_gene: TRBJ2-1
v_gene: TRBV3-1
abundance: many
CDR3aa: CASSQGKVSGPYNEQFF

j_gene: .
v_gene: TRBV29-1
abundance: .
CDR3aa: CSVKTGQASYEQFF

j_gene: TRBJ2-3
v_gene: TRBV4-1
abundance: .
CDR3aa: CASSQVPLLEQTDTQYF

j_gene: TRBJ2-2
v_gene: TRBV7-2
abundance: .
CDR3aa: CASSSPTGVAGVDTGELFF

j_gene: TRBJ2-7
v_gene: TRBV28
abundance: .
CDR3aa: CASSFWGALGYEQYF

j_gene: TRBJ1-1
v_gene: TRBV20-1
abundance: .
CDR3aa: CSATGTGVRAFF

j_gene: TRBJ2-7
v_gene: TRBV12-3/TRBV12-4
abundance: many
CDR3aa: CASTPGGEQYF

j_gene: TRBJ1-2
v_gene: TRBV5-5
abundance: few
CDR3aa: CASSVLQGNYGYTF

j_gene: TRBJ2-3
v_gene: TRBV3-1
abundance: few
CDR3aa: CASSQEVYTDTQYF

j_gene: TRBJ2-1
v_gene: TRBV2
abundance: many
CDR3aa: CASNRISGNEQFF

j_gene: TRBJ1-4
v_gene: TRBV28
abundance: .
CDR3aa: CASSPHRDQSNEKLFF

j_gene: TRBJ1-2
v_gene: TRBV10-3
abundance: .
CDR3aa: CATQREGTYGYTF

j_gene: TRBJ1-2
v_gene: TRBV30
abundance: .
CDR3aa: CAWSVTGGAGYTF

j_gene: TRBJ1-2
v_gene: TRBV20-1
abundance: .
CDR3aa: CSASVRSGVNYGYTF

j_gene: TRBJ1-4
v_gene: TRBV30
abundance: many
CDR3aa: CAWSVRANEKLFF

j_gene: TRBJ2-4
v_gene: TRBV11-2
abundance: few
CDR3aa: CASSPNSGGTNIQYF

j_gene: TRBJ2-1
v_gene: TRBV12-3/TRBV12-4
abundance: many
CDR3aa: CASSFSAMGEQFF

j_gene: TRBJ1-6
v_gene: TRBV30
abundance: .
CDR3aa: CAWTQGFYSPLHF

j_gene: TRBJ1-2
v_gene: TRBV28
abundance: .
CDR3aa: CASSFSGIRSNYGYTF

j_gene: TRBJ2-5
v_gene: TRBV19
abundance: .
CDR3aa: CASSSSSQVRWGETQYF

j_gene: TRBJ2-2
v_gene: TRBV4-1
abundance: few
CDR3aa: CASSPHVGANTGELFF

j_gene: TRBJ2-3
v_gene: TRBV6-1
abundance: few
CDR3aa: CASSPAGTDTDTQYF